This TCR beta chain was sequenced for a study of shared clonotypes between healthy human individuals. CDR1 SGHAT and CDR2 FQNNGV come from the germline V gene. The V segment lost 4 bases and the J segment 7 bases; nucleotides outside the gene matches: 13. CDR3 length: 16 residues. This clone appeared a few times. Data came from immunoSEQ multiplex PCR; TCRdb stores just in-frame clones and leaves some out. The table shows about 490,000 clones, with around 73% occurring only once. This TCR was sampled from a middle-aged woman in good health. Some clones in this sample may be carry-over from other donors' samples. The rearrangement uses TRBV11-2 and TRBJ2-1, with 7 bases matching TRBD1. Material: PBMCs. For the CDR3, the DNA is TGTGCCAGCAGCTCCCTAGGACAGGTGGTTTTGAATGAGCAGTTCTTC. Translation: CASSSLGQVVLNEQFF.